The clone carrying this T cell receptor beta chain was seen a handful of times. Antigen unknown. The CDR3 length is 18 residues. CDR1 is MGHRA and CDR2 is YSYEKL in the germline V gene. Losses at the gene ends were 3 bases for V and 0 bases for J; bases not matched to a gene: 7. The authors built TCR beta libraries using iRepertoire HTBI primers and Arm-PCR of CDR3 regions. TCRdb ran MiXCR on the multiplex PCR reads and lists one entry per CDR3 protein. The sample lists 400,000 to 500,000 distinct CDR3 sequences, around 15% occurring once. This entry is derived from a study of regulatory T cells in long-lasting Graves disease. General study points: Persistent disease preferred TRBV28, TRBJ1-2 and TRBJ2-5; new disease, TRBV20-1 and TRBJ2-1.

As for time point: newly diagnosed GD, antithyroid drugs for less than 3 months. Extracted RNA from PBMCs served as the source of the TCR library. These data were also filed under a second study, of T cells in Graves' hyperthyroidism and ophthalmopathy.

The V call is TRBV4-1, the J call TRBJ2-1; 11 bases are shared with TRBD2. This sequence was found in a woman aged 45 to 65 with Graves disease. Here the sequenced sample was peripheral blood mononuclear cells (PBMCs), taken at new diagnosis, from a patient treated with antithyroid drugs. The DNA of the CDR3 is TGCGCCAGCAGCCAGAGGACTAGCGGGCGAGGCTCCTACAATGAGCAGTTCTTC. It codes for CASSQRTSGRGSYNEQFF.